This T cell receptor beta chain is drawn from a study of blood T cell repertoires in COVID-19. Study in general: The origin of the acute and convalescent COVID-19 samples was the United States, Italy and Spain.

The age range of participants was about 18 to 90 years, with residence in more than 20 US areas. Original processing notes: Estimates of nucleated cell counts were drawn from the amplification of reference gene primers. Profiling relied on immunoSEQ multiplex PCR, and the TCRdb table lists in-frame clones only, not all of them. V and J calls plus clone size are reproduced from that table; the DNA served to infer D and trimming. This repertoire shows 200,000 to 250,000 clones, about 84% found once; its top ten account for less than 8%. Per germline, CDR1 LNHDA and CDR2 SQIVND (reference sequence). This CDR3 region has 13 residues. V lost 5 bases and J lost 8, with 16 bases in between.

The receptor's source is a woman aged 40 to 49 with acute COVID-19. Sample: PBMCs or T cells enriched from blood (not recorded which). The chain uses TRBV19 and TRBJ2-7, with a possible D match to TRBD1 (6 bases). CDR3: CASSATGGVKQYF. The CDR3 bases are TGTGCCAGTAGTGCGACAGGAGGCGTCAAGCAGTACTTC.